Each of the 15 T cell receptor beta chains below was sequenced from the same sample in a study of regulatory T cells in long-lasting Graves disease. TCR beta libraries were built with iRepertoire HTBI primers and Arm-PCR of CDR3 regions. TCRdb called the multiplex PCR reads again in MiXCR, with one record for every CDR3 protein. The table includes hundreds of thousands of distinct CDR3 sequences, approximately 15% detected once. Stated time point: newly diagnosed GD, antithyroid drugs for less than 3 months. There was RNA extracted from PBMCs, and the TCR library was made from it. These sequences were also reported in another study, on T cells in Graves' hyperthyroidism and ophthalmopathy.

The sample consisted of peripheral blood mononuclear cells (PBMCs), taken at new diagnosis, from a patient treated with antithyroid drugs. These receptors were obtained from a man aged 35 to 55 with Graves disease.

This clonotype appeared many times. V gene TRBV4-1 combines with J gene TRBJ2-7; D ambiguous. The CDR3 spans 14 residues. Trimming cost V 4 bases and J 3 bases, with 13 bases left between them. From germline, CDR1 is MGHRA and CDR2 YSYEKL. CDR3 sequence reads: CASSLWTENYEQYF. In DNA form, the CDR3 reads TGCGCCAGCAGCCTTTGGACGGAGAACTACGAGCAGTACTTC.

This clonotype was found many times. The CDR3 spells CASSFRELGSTDTQYF. CDR3 DNA sequence: TGCGCCAGCAGCTTTCGGGAACTAGGAAGCACAGATACGCAGTATTTT. The J gene is TRBJ2-3, the V gene TRBV5-1, with TRBD2 as a possible D gene (5 bases). Germline V lookup: CDR1 SGHRS, CDR2 YFSETQ. CDR3 size: 16 residues. Deletions cut 2 bases from V and 0 bases from J, with 13 bases between.

This clonotype was detected once. The CDR3 sequence is CATSEPGTGENIQYF. The CDR3 DNA sequence: TGTGCCACCAGTGAGCCAGGGACAGGAGAAAACATTCAGTACTTC. The chain has TRBV24-1 and TRBJ2-1; TRBD1 matches 8 bases. The DNA matches TRBJ2-4 better at its end, which makes the J call doubtful. The germline gives CDR1 KGHDR, CDR2 SFDVKD. The CDR3 has 15 residues.

Ten or more counts support this clonotype. V usage is TRBV2 and J usage is TRBJ1-1; D remains unclear. The CDR3 is 15 residues long. V dropped 0 bases and J dropped 0 bases, with 8 bases sitting between them. In germline, CDR1 is SNHLY, CDR2 FYNNEI. This CDR3 is CASSEARGMNTEAFF. CDR3 nucleotide sequence: TGTGCCAGCAGTGAAGCGAGAGGGATGAACACTGAAGCTTTCTTT.

This clonotype was seen repeatedly, ten times or more. The V and J genes are TRBV25-1 and TRBJ2-1; D gene uncertain. There are 16 residues in the CDR3. CDR1 is MGHDK and CDR2 is SYGVNS in the germline V gene. The V gene lost 2 bases and the J gene lost 7 bases, with 18 bases spanning the gap. The CDR3 loop reads CASSERRLGRLNEQFF. The CDR3 DNA sequence: TGTGCCAGCAGTGAACGTCGGCTCGGTCGTTTGAATGAGCAGTTCTTC.

Many counts were recorded for this clonotype. The V call is TRBV29-1, the J call TRBJ2-5; 13 bases are shared with TRBD2. V lost 8 bases, J lost 7 bases, and 13 bases stayed unmatched. Germline V gene sequence: CDR1 SQVTM, CDR2 ANQGSEA. The CDR3 has 15 residues. The CDR3 DNA is TGCAGCACGACCGGGACTAGCGGGGTAATGGCGACCCAGTACTTC. Amino acid sequence: CSTTGTSGVMATQYF. The full variable domain, its missing parts supplied by reference TRBV29-1 and TRBJ2-5, is SAVISQKPSRDICQRGTSLTIQCQVDSQVTMMFWYRQQPGQSLTLIATANQGSEATYESGFVIDKFPISRPNLTFSTLTVSNMSPEDSSIYLCSTTGTSGVMATQYFGPGTRLLVL.

This clonotype was picked up many times. The rearrangement uses TRBV29-1 and TRBJ1-1, with D possibly TRBD1 on 6 matching bases. The V gene lost 7 bases and the J gene lost 3 bases, with 18 bases spanning the gap. The CDR3 is made up of 14 amino acids. CDR1 SQVTM and CDR2 ANQGSEA come from the germline V gene. The CDR3 DNA follows: TGCAGCGCCCTCCTGGGGGGGCCAGACACTGAAGCTTTCTTT. It codes for CSALLGGPDTEAFF.

As for this clonotype: An end of the junction differs from the germline gene, which may be a read error. Written as DNA, the CDR3 is TGCGCCAGCAGCCAGGACGTTCACACAGATCCGCAGTATTTT. Its protein product is CASSQDVHTDPQYF. The chain recombines TRBV5-1 with TRBJ2-3, with D hard to call. CDR1 is SGHRS, CDR2 YFSETQ, per germline. The CDR3 is 14 amino acids.

This clonotype was seen ten or more times. This chain joins TRBV29-1 and TRBJ2-1, with D perhaps matching TRBD2 (6 bases). Germline V gene sequence: CDR1 SQVTM, CDR2 ANQGSEA. The CDR3 runs to 13 residues. Trimming shortened V by 8 bases and J by 4 bases, and 15 bases separated the two germline ends. The CDR3 sequence: CSSSWGLYNEQFF. In DNA form, the CDR3 reads TGCAGCTCCTCCTGGGGACTTTACAATGAGCAGTTCTTC.

This clonotype was observed at least ten times. The chain links TRBV12-3 or TRBV12-4 to TRBJ2-5, with D perhaps matching TRBD1 (5 bases). The CDR3 consists of 14 residues. The V end lost 5 bases, the J end lost 5 bases, and 15 bases lay between the germline ends. CDR3 bases: TGTGCCAGCAGTCCGGACAAGGGCCCGGAGACCCAGTACTTC. This codes for CASSPDKGPETQYF.

This clonotype was found many times. The chain combines TRBV20-1 with TRBJ1-5; D ambiguous. With 3 bases removed from V and 0 bases from J, the gap between germline ends came to 9 bases. The CDR3 has 14 amino acids. Germline CDR1 and CDR2: DFQATT and SNEGSKA (reference sequence). The CDR3 spells CSASSHSSNQPQHF. DNA of the CDR3: TGCAGTGCTAGCTCACACTCTAGCAATCAGCCCCAGCATTTT.

The chain links TRBV29-1 to TRBJ1-3; D gene unclear. The V end was cut by 3 bases, the J end by 0 bases, with 12 bases between. From germline, CDR1 is SQVTM and CDR2 ANQGSEA. The CDR3 is made up of 15 amino acids. The CDR3 protein is CSVDEAGRSGNTIYF. The CDR3 nucleotides read TGCAGCGTTGACGAGGCCGGCCGCTCTGGAAACACCATATATTTT.

This clonotype was seen at least ten times. This chain uses TRBV6-5 with TRBJ1-5; D perhaps matches TRBD1 (5 bases). CDR1 is MNHEY, CDR2 SVGAGI, per germline. V was cut by 4 bases and J by 9 bases, with 10 bases left in between. This CDR3 is built from 12 residues. Written as DNA, the CDR3 is TGTGCCAGCAGTTCTGTGGGGGGGCCCCAGCATTTT. It encodes CASSSVGGPQHF.

The table lists this clonotype with many counts. V and J are TRBV10-1 and TRBJ1-1, with a possible D match to TRBD1 (6 bases). Germline assignment: CDR1 WNHNN and CDR2 SYGVQD (reference sequence). V was clipped by 6 bases and J by 4 bases, with 12 bases between them. This CDR3 comprises 13 residues. The CDR3 reads CASRQGRSTEAFF. CDR3 DNA: TGCGCCAGCAGACAGGGCCGGTCCACTGAAGCTTTCTTT.

This clonotype was counted at least ten times. The chain couples TRBV18 to TRBJ2-1; D is ambiguous. CDR1 is KGHSH and CDR2 is LQKENI in the germline V gene. This CDR3 comprises 14 residues. V was shortened by 2 bases and J by 3 bases, with 8 bases between the two germline ends. CDR3 coding DNA: TGTGCCAGCTCACCAGTTGGACGCTACAATGAGCAGTTCTTC. Residues: CASSPVGRYNEQFF.